The 21 T cell receptor beta chains in this list originate from one sample, sequenced in a study of T cells after yellow fever vaccination. A single record per CDR3 protein comes from TCRdb applying MiXCR to the 5' RACE reads. In the table there are roughly 310,000 distinct CDR3 sequences, 8.7% of which are singletons. The sequencing used PBMCs, collected on the day of the first yellow fever vaccination. Source of these receptors: a man between 18 and 35 years old who received the YFV17D yellow fever vaccine.

This clonotype was observed a handful of times. CDR3 residues: CASSPAGLSYEQYF. CDR3 in DNA: TGTGCCAGCTCACCAGCGGGCCTCTCCTACGAGCAGTACTTC. This chain connects TRBV18 to TRBJ2-7; D possibly corresponds to TRBD2 (5 bases). There are 14 residues in the CDR3. Trimming took off 2 bases at V and 0 bases at J, with 8 bases between the two ends. Germline V CDR1 and CDR2: KGHSH, LQKENI.

There are a few counts of this clonotype. The chain's CDR3 is CASSPDHEKLFF. Here the CDR3 DNA reads TGTGCCAGCAGTCCGGACCATGAAAAACTGTTTTTT. The chain has TRBV28 and TRBJ1-4; D gene unclear. Trimming stripped 5 bases from V and 6 bases from J, with 7 bases between. Germline V lookup: CDR1 MDHEN, CDR2 SYDVKM. The CDR3 covers 12 residues.

The sample holds a few counts of this clonotype. V and J are TRBV4-2 and TRBJ1-1, with 9 bases aligning to TRBD1. CDR1 LGHNA and CDR2 YNFKEQ come from the germline V gene. V lost 0 bases, J lost 8 bases, and 4 bases stayed unmatched. The CDR3 loop spans 14 amino acids. DNA for the CDR3: TGTGCCAGCAGCCAAGAACAGGGGGCCAGAGAAGCTTTCTTT. The encoded protein is CASSQEQGAREAFF.

This clonotype was observed a handful of times. The CDR3 DNA reads TGCGCCTCAGAATTGGGAGGGGGAAGGAGCTATGGCTACACCTTC. Translation: CASELGGGRSYGYTF. V is TRBV5-1 and J is TRBJ1-2; TRBD1 might be the D (6 bases). The CDR3 is 15 amino acids. Germline CDR1 reads SGHRS; CDR2 reads YFSETQ. Trimming shortened V by 10 bases and J by 4 bases, and 23 bases separated the two germline ends.

The J gene is TRBJ2-7, the V gene TRBV4-1; D not certain. This CDR3 region has 14 residues. V was trimmed by 0 bases and J by 5 bases, leaving 11 bases between them. Germline CDR1 MGHRA, CDR2 YSYEKL. This CDR3 reads CASSQDPAIHEQYF. The CDR3 region has the DNA TGCGCCAGCAGCCAAGATCCGGCGATCCACGAGCAGTACTTC.

This clonotype has at least ten counts. The V gene is TRBV7-9, the J gene TRBJ2-1; D gene unclear. CDR3 length equals 13 residues. Per germline, CDR1 SEHNR and CDR2 FQNEAQ (reference sequence). V shed 1 base and J shed 6 bases, with 7 bases lying between them. The CDR3 loop is CASSLVGINEQFF. The CDR3 DNA reads TGTGCCAGCAGCTTAGTAGGGATCAATGAGCAGTTCTTC.

The genes are TRBV7-2 and TRBJ2-7; D possibly corresponds to TRBD2 (6 bases). Germline CDR1 SGHTA, CDR2 FQGNSA. Trimming pared 4 bases from V and 2 bases from J, leaving 12 bases between. This CDR3 contains 14 residues. Here the CDR3 DNA reads TGTGCCAGCAGCTCCCTCGGGACTGCCTACGAGCAGTACTTC. It translates to CASSSLGTAYEQYF.

The V gene is TRBV7-9, the J gene TRBJ1-1; D unresolved. The germline gives CDR1 SEHNR, CDR2 FQNEAQ (reference sequence). The germline V and J ends were trimmed by 3 bases and 1 base, with 15 bases remaining between them. The CDR3 sequence is 16 residues long. The CDR3 region is CASSFLLRQKNTEAFF. As DNA, the CDR3 is TGTGCCAGCAGCTTTCTTTTACGTCAGAAGAACACTGAAGCTTTCTTT.

CDR3 sequence (DNA): TGTGCCAGTAGCGCGTCCCGAAATTCACCCCTCCACTTT. This encodes CASSASRNSPLHF. This chain uses TRBV19 with TRBJ1-6, with D unclear. CDR1 is LNHDA and CDR2 is SQIVND in the germline V gene (reference sequence). The CDR3 is made up of 13 amino acids. V was clipped by 6 bases and J by 7 bases, with 10 bases between them.

The chain uses TRBV5-6 and TRBJ2-3; TRBD2 is a possible D gene (7 bases). The germline V gene encodes CDR1 SGHDT and CDR2 YYEEEE. Trimming removed 0 bases at V and 1 base at J, with 12 bases between. This CDR3 has 16 amino acids. The CDR3 DNA sequence: TGTGCCAGCAGCTTGGACCGGGGGGCCGGCACAGATACGCAGTATTTT. As protein: CASSLDRGAGTDTQYF.

The rearrangement joins TRBV27 to TRBJ1-2; D is undetermined. Germline V lookup: CDR1 MNHEY, CDR2 SMNVEV (reference sequence). The CDR3 consists of 13 residues. The V end lost 5 bases, the J end lost 2 bases, and 9 bases lay between the germline ends. CDR3 sequence (DNA): TGTGCCAGCAGTATACAGAGAAACTATGGCTACACCTTC. Protein product: CASSIQRNYGYTF.

Ten or more counts support this clonotype. The rearrangement joins TRBV20-1 to TRBJ2-1; D is uncertain. Looked up from germline, CDR1 is DFQATT and CDR2 is SNEGSKA (reference sequence). The V and J ends lost 2 bases and 4 bases respectively, with 3 bases between them. The CDR3 contains 11 residues. DNA for the CDR3: TGCAGTGCTAGACATTACAATGAGCAGTTCTTC. It translates to CSARHYNEQFF.

This clonotype was seen more than once but under ten times. The rearrangement joins TRBV20-1 to TRBJ2-5, with 7 bases fitting TRBD2. Germline assignment: CDR1 DFQATT and CDR2 SNEGSKA (reference sequence). After removal of 6 bases from V and 2 bases from J, the junction contained 12 bases not matched to a gene. This CDR3 contains 15 residues. The CDR3 coding sequence is TGCAGTGCCCCCAGTGGCGGGGGTAGACAAGAGACCCAGTACTTC. It encodes CSAPSGGGRQETQYF.

This clonotype was counted ten times or more. This chain uses TRBV10-3 with TRBJ1-4; 7 nucleotides match TRBD1. Trimming at V came to 9 bases and at J to 2 bases, leaving 3 bases not matched to a gene. Germline CDR1 ENHRY, CDR2 SYGVKD. This CDR3 has 13 residues. CDR3 DNA sequence: TGTGCCATAGGGACAGCGACTAATGAAAAACTGTTTTTT. It codes for CAIGTATNEKLFF.

There are a few counts of this clonotype. J is TRBJ1-2 and V is TRBV7-2, with 12 bases matching TRBD1. With V trimmed by 2 bases and J by 4 bases, 5 bases remained unmatched. The CDR3 consists of 16 residues. Germline CDR1 is SGHTA and CDR2 is FQGNSA. The CDR3 DNA follows: TGTGCCAGCAGCTTAAGGGGGACAGGGGGCGTCTATGGCTACACCTTC. Amino acids: CASSLRGTGGVYGYTF.

This chain uses TRBV4-1 with TRBJ2-7, with 11 bases fitting TRBD2. The trim removed 5 bases at V and 2 bases at J, leaving 8 bases unmatched. CDR3 length: 16 residues. Germline V gene sequence: CDR1 MGHRA, CDR2 YSYEKL. Here the CDR3 reads CASSLLAGGPAYEQYF. The CDR3 nucleotides read TGCGCCAGCAGCTTATTAGCGGGGGGGCCGGCCTACGAGCAGTACTTC.

V usage is TRBV20-1 and J usage is TRBJ2-3; either TRBD1 or TRBD2 may fit D (5 bases each). The CDR3 sequence is 17 residues long. V shed 7 bases and J shed 2 bases, with 25 bases lying between them. Germline V gives CDR1 DFQATT, CDR2 SNEGSKA (reference sequence). The DNA of the CDR3 is TGCAGTGTCACCCAAAAGTGGGGACCCCCGGACACAGATACGCAGTATTTT. It specifies CSVTQKWGPPDTDTQYF.

The rearrangement links TRBV29-1 to TRBJ2-1; the match to TRBD1 covers 7 bases. From germline, CDR1 is SQVTM and CDR2 ANQGSEA. V lost 2 bases, J lost 8 bases, and 6 bases stayed unmatched. CDR3 length: 13 residues. DNA of the CDR3: TGCAGCGTTGAACGGTCAGGGGGTGATGAGCAGTTCTTC. Its translation: CSVERSGGDEQFF.

This clonotype was seen repeatedly, ten times or more. The CDR3 is CASSIGATGDTQYF. CDR3 DNA: TGTGCCAGCAGTATCGGGGCAACGGGGGATACGCAGTATTTT. This chain uses TRBV28 with TRBJ2-3; either TRBD1 or TRBD2 may supply D (5 bases each). V was cut by 5 bases and J by 6 bases, with 15 bases left in between. The CDR3 has 14 amino acids. In germline, CDR1 is MDHEN, CDR2 SYDVKM.

This chain links TRBV19 with TRBJ2-6; tentatively, D is TRBD1 (6 bases). Germline CDR1 is LNHDA and CDR2 is SQIVND (reference sequence). The ends were cut back, 6 bases at V and 0 bases at J, with 15 bases in the middle. The CDR3 loop spans 17 amino acids. In DNA form, the CDR3 reads TGTGCCAGTAGCCGCCGGACAGCCGTCTCTGGGGCCAACGTCCTGACTTTC. Translating gives CASSRRTAVSGANVLTF. The whole variable domain, remainder taken from reference TRBV19 and TRBJ2-6, is DGGITQSPKYLFRKEGQNVTLSCEQNLNHDAMYWYRQDPGQGLRLIYYSQIVNDFQKGDIAEGYSVSREKKESFPLTVTSAQKNPTAFYLCASSRRTAVSGANVLTFGAGSRLTVL.

This clonotype appeared many times. The chain links TRBV7-9 to TRBJ2-1; 7 positions match TRBD2. V was pared by 0 bases and J by 4 bases, with 3 bases of the junction left unmatched. Germline V gene sequence: CDR1 SEHNR, CDR2 FQNEAQ (reference sequence). The CDR3 totals 15 residues. The CDR3 spells CASSLAGLGYNEQFF. The CDR3 DNA reads TGTGCCAGCAGCTTAGCCGGACTAGGTTACAATGAGCAGTTCTTC.